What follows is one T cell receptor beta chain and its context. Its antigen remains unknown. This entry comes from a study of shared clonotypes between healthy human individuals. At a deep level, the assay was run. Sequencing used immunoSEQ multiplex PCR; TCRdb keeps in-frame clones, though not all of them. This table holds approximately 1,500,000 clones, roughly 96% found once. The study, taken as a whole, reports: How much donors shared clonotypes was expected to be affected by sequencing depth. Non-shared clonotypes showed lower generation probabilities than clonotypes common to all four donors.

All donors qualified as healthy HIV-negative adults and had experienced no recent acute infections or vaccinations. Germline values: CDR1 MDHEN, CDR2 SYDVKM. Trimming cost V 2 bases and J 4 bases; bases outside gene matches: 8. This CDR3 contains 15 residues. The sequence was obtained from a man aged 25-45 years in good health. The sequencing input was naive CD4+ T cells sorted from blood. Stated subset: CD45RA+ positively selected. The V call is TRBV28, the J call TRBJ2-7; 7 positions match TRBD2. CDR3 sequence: CASSLPSGATYEQYF. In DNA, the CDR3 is TGTGCCAGCAGTTTACCGAGCGGGGCGACTTACGAGCAGTACTTC.